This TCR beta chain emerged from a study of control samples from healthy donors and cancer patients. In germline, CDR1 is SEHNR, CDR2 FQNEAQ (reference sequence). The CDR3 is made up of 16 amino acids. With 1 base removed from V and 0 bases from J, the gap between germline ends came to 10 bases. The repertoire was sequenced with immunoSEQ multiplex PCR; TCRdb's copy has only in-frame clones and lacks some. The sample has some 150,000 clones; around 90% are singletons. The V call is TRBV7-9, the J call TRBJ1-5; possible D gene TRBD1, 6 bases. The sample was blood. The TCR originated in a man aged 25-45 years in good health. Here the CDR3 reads CASSLVDSNSNQPQHF. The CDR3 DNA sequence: TGTGCCAGCAGCTTAGTGGACAGTAATAGCAATCAGCCCCAGCATTTT.